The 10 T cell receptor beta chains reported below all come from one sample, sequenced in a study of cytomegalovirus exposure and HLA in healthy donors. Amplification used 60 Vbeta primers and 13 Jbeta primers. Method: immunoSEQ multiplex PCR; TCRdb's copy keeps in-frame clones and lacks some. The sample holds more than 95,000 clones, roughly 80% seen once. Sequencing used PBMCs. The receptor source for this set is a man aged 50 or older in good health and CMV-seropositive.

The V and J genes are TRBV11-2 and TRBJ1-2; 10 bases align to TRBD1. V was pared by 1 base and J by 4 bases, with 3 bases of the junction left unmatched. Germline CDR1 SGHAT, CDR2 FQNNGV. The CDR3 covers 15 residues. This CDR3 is CASSLGGTGVYGYTF. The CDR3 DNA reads TGTGCCAGCAGCTTAGGTGGGACAGGGGTCTATGGCTACACCTTC. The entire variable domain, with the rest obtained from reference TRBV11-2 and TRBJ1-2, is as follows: EAGVAQSPRYKIIEKRQSVAFWCNPISGHATLYWYQQILGQGPKLLIQFQNNGVVDDSQLPKDRFSAERLKGVDSTLKIQPAKLEDSAVYLCASSLGGTGVYGYTFGSGTRLTVV.

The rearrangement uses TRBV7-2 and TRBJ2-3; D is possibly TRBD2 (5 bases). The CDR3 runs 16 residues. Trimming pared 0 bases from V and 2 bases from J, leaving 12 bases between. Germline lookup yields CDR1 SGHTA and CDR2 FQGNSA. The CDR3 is CASSLAASGLTDTQYF. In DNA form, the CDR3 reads TGTGCCAGCAGCTTAGCCGCCAGCGGCCTCACAGATACGCAGTATTTT. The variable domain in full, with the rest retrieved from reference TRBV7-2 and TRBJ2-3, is GAGVSQSPSNKVTEKGKDVELRCDPISGHTALYWYRQSLGQGLEFLIYFQGNSAPDKSGLPSDRFSAERTGGSVSTLTIQRTQQEDSAVYLCASSLAASGLTDTQYFGPGTRLTVL.

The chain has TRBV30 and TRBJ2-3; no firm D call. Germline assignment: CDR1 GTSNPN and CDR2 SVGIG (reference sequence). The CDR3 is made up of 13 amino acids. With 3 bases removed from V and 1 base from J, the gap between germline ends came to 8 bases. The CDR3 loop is CAWSSRGTDTQYF. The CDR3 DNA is TGTGCCTGGAGCTCCCGGGGCACAGATACGCAGTATTTT.

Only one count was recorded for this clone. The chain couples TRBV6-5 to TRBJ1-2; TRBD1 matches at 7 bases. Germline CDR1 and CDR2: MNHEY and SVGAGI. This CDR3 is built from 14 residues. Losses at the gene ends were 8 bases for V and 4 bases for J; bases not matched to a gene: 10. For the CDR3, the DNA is TGTGCCAGCGGCAGACGACAGGGCGGCTATGGCTACACCTTC. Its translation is CASGRRQGGYGYTF.

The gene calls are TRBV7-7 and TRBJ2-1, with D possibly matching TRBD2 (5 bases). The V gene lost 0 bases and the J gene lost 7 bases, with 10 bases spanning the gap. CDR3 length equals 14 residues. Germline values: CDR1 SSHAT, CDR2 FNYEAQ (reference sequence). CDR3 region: CASSLAGASNEQFF. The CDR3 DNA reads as TGTGCCAGCAGCTTAGCGGGAGCGAGTAATGAGCAGTTCTTC.

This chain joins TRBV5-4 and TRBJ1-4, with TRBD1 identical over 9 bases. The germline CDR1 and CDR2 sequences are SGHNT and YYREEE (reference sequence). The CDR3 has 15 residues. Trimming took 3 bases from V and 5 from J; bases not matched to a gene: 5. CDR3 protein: CASSYRTGVNEKLFF. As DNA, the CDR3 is TGTGCCAGCAGCTACCGGACAGGGGTGAATGAAAAACTGTTTTTT.

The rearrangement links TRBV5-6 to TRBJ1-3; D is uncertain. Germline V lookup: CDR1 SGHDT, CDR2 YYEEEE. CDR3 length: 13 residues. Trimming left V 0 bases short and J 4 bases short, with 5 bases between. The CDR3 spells CASSLALGNTIYF. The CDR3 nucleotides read TGTGCCAGCAGCTTGGCTCTGGGAAACACCATATATTTT.

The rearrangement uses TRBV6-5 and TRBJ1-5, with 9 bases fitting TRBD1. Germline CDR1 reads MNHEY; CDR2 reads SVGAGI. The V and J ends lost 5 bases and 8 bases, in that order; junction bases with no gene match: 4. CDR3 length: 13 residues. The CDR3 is CASSNRGREPQHF. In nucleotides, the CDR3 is TGTGCCAGCAGTAACAGGGGGCGGGAGCCCCAGCATTTT.

The CDR3 here is CASRTRVGNTEAFF. The CDR3 DNA follows: TGTGCCAGCAGGACAAGAGTAGGTAACACTGAAGCTTTCTTT. The gene calls are TRBV27 and TRBJ1-1; unclear D gene. CDR1 and CDR2 from the germline V gene are MNHEY and SMNVEV (reference sequence). This CDR3 is built from 14 residues. V was trimmed by 6 bases and J by 2 bases, leaving 13 bases between them.

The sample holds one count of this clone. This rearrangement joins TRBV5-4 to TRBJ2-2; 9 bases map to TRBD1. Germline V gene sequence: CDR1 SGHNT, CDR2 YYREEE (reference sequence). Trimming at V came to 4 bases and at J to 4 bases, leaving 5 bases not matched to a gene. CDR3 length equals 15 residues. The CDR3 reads CASSAGQGSTGELFF. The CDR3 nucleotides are TGTGCCAGCAGCGCGGGACAGGGTAGCACCGGGGAGCTGTTTTTT.